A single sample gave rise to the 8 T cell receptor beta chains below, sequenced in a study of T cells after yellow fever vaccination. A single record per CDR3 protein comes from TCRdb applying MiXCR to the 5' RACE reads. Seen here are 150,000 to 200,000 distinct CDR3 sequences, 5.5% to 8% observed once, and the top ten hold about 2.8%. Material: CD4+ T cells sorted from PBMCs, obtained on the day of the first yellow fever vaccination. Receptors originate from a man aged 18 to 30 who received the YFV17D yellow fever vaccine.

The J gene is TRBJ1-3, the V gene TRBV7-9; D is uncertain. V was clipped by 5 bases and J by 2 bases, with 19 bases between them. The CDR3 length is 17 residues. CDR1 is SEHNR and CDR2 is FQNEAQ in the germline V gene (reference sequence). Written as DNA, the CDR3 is TGTGCCAGCAGCCCCTACAAGCCAGGCTTACCTGGAAACACCATATATTTT. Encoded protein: CASSPYKPGLPGNTIYF.

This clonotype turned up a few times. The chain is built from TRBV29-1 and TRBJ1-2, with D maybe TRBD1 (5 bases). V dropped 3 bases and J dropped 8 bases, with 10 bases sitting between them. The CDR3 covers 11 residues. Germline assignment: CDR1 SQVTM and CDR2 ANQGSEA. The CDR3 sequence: CSVDRGGGYTF. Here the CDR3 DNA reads TGCAGCGTTGATAGGGGAGGGGGCTACACCTTC.

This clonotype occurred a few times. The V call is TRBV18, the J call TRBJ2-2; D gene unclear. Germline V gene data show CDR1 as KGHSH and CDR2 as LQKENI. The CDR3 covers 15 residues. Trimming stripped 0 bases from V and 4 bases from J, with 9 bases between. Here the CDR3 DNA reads TGTGCCAGCTCACCACCGGATCGTGCCACCGGGGAGCTGTTTTTT. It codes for CASSPPDRATGELFF.

CDR3 protein: CASSRQGRYDTEAFF. CDR3 nucleotides: TGTGCCAGCAGTCGACAGGGGCGATACGACACTGAAGCTTTCTTT. J is TRBJ1-1 and V is TRBV6-6, with 8 bases lining up with TRBD1. V shed 5 bases, J shed 3 bases, and the junction held 8 bases outside the gene matches. Germline values: CDR1 MNHNY, CDR2 SVGAGI (reference sequence). The CDR3 contains 15 residues.

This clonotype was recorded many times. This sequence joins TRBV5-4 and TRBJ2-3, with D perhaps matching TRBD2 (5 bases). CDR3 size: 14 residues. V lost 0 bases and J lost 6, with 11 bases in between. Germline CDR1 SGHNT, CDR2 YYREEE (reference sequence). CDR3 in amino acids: CASSLVTGRDTQYF. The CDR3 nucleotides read TGTGCCAGCAGCTTGGTTACGGGAAGGGATACGCAGTATTTT.

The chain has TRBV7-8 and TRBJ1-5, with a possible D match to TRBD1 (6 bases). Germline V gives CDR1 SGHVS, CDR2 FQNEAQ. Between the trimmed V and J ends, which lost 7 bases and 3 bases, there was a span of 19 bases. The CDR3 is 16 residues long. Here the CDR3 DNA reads TGTGCCAGCACTCAGGCAAACAGGGAACTCAATCAGCCCCAGCATTTT. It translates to CASTQANRELNQPQHF.

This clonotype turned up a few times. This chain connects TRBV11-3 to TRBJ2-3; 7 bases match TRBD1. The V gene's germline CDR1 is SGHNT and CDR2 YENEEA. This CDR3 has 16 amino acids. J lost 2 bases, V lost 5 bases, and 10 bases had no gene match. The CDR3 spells CASSDGIGTVTDTQYF. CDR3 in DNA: TGTGCCAGCAGCGATGGAATCGGGACAGTCACAGATACGCAGTATTTT. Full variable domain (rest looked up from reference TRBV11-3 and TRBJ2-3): EAGVVQSPRYKIIEKKQPVAFWCNPISGHNTLYWYLQNLGQGPELLIRYENEEAVDDSQLPKDRFSAERLKGVDSTLKIQPAELGDSAVYLCASSDGIGTVTDTQYFGPGTRLTVL.

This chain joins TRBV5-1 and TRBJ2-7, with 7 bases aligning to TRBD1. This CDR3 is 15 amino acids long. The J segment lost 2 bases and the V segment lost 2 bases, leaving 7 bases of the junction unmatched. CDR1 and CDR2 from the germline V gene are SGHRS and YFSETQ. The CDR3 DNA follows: TGCGCCAGCAGCTTACCGCCGGGACAGCCCTACGAGCAGTACTTC. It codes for CASSLPPGQPYEQYF.